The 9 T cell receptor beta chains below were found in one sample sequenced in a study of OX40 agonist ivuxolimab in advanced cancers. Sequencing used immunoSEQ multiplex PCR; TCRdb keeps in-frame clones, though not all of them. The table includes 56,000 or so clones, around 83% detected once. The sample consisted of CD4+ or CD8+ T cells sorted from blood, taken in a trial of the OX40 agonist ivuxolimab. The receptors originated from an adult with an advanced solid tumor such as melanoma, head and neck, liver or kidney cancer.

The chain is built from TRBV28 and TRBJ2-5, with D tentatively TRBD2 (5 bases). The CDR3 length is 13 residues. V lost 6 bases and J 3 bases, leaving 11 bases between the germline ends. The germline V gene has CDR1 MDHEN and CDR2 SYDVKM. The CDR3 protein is CASRPWTEETQYF. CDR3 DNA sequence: TGTGCCAGCAGACCCTGGACTGAAGAGACCCAGTACTTC.

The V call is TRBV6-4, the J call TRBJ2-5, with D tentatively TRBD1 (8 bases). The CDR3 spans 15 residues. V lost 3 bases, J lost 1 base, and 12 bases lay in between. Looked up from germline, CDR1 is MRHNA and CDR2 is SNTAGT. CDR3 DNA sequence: TGTGCCAGCAGTGAACAGGGGGAGGGCCAAGAGACCCAGTACTTC. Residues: CASSEQGEGQETQYF.

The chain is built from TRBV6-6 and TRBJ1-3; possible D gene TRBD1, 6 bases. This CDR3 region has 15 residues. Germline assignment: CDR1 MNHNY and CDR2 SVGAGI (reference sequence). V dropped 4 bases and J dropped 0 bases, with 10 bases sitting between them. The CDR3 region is CASSSTGYSGNTIYF. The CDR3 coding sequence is TGTGCCAGCAGTTCGACAGGATACTCTGGAAACACCATATATTTT.

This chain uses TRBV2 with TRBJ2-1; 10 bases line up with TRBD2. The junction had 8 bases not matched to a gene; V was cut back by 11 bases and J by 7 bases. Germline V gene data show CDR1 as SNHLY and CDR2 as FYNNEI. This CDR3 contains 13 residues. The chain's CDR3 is CAGGLAGENEQFF. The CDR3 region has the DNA TGTGCCGGGGGGCTAGCGGGAGAGAATGAGCAGTTCTTC.

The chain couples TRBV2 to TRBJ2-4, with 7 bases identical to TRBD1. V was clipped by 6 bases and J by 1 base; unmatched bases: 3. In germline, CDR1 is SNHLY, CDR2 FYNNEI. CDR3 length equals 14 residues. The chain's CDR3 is CASRGDSAKNIQYF. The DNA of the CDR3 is TGTGCCAGCAGGGGGGACAGCGCCAAAAACATTCAGTACTTC.

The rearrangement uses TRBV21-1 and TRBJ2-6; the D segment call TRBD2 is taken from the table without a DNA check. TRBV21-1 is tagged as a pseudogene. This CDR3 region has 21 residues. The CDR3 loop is CASSKGRVRTSGISGANVLTF. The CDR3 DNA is TGTGCCAGCAGCAAGGGGAGAGTTAGGACTAGCGGGATCTCTGGGGCCAACGTCCTGACTTTC.

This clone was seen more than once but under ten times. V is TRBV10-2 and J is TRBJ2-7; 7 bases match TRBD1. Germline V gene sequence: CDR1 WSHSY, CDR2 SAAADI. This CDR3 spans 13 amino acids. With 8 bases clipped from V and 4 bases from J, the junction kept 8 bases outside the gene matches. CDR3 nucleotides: TGCGCCAGCCTCGGGGACAGCTTATACGAGCAGTACTTC. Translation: CASLGDSLYEQYF.

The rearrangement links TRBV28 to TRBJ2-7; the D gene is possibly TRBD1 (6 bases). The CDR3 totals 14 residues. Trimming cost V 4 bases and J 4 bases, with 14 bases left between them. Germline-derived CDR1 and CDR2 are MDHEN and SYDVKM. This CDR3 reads CASSSPGVRYEQYF. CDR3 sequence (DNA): TGTGCCAGCAGTTCACCAGGGGTGCGGTACGAGCAGTACTTC. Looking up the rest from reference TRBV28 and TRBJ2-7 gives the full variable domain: DVKVTQSSRYLVKRTGEKVFLECVQDMDHENMFWYRQDPGLGLRLIYFSYDVKMKEKGDIPEGYSVSREKKERFSLILESASTNQTSMYLCASSSPGVRYEQYFGPGTRLTVT.

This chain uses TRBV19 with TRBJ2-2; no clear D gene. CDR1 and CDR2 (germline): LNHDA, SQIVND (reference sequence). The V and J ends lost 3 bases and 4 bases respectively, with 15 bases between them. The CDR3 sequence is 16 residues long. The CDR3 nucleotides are TGTGCCAGTAGTATTGGTAGTTCGGGTCCCACCGGGGAGCTGTTTTTT. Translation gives CASSIGSSGPTGELFF. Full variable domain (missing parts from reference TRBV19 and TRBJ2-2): DGGITQSPKYLFRKEGQNVTLSCEQNLNHDAMYWYRQDPGQGLRLIYYSQIVNDFQKGDIAEGYSVSREKKESFPLTVTSAQKNPTAFYLCASSIGSSGPTGELFFGEGSRLTVL.